This TCR beta chain is drawn from a study of blood T cell repertoires in COVID-19. Germline V gene lookup returns CDR1 SGHRS and CDR2 YFSETQ. This CDR3 has 13 residues. With 4 bases removed from V and 4 bases from J, the gap between germline ends came to 9 bases. Using immunoSEQ multiplex PCR, the repertoire was profiled, and TCRdb retains in-frame clones only, with some absent. The sample contains 89,000 or so clones, 86% of which appear only once. The clonotype comes from a man aged 50-60 years with active COVID-19. The chain has TRBV5-1 and TRBJ2-1; possible D gene TRBD1, 5 bases. Sequenced: peripheral blood. The CDR3 loop reads CASSRGQYNEQFF. Here the CDR3 DNA reads TGCGCCAGCAGCCGCGGACAATACAATGAGCAGTTCTTC.